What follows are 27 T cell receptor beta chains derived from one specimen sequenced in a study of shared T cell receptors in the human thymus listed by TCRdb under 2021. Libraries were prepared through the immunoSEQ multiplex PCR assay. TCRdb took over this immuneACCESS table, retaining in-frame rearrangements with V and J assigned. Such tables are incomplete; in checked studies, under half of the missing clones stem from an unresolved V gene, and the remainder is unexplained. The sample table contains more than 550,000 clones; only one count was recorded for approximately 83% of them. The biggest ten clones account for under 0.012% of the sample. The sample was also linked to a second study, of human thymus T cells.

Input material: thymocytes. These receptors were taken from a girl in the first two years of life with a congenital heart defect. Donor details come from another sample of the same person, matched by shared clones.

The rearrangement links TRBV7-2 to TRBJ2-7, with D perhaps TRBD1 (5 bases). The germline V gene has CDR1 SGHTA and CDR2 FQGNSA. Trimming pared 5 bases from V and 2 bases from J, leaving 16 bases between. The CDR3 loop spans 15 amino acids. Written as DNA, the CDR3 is TGTGCCAGCAGCCTTACGGACAAGGGGACCTACGAGCAGTACTTC. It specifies CASSLTDKGTYEQYF.

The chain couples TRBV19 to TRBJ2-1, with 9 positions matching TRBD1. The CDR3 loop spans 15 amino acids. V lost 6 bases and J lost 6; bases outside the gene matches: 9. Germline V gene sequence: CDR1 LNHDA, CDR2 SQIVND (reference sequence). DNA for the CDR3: TGTGCCAGTAGGAGACGACAGGGGGGGGGCAATGAGCAGTTCTTC. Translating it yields CASRRRQGGGNEQFF. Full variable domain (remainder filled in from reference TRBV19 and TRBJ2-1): DGGITQSPKYLFRKEGQNVTLSCEQNLNHDAMYWYRQDPGQGLRLIYYSQIVNDFQKGDIAEGYSVSREKKESFPLTVTSAQKNPTAFYLCASRRRQGGGNEQFFGPGTRLTVL.

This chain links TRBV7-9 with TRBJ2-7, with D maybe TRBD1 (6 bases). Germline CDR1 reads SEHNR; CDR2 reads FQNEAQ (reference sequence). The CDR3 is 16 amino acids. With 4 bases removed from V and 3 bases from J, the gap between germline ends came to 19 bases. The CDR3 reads CASSSVPGQAFYEQYF. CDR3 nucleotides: TGTGCCAGCAGCTCAGTTCCGGGACAAGCTTTCTACGAGCAGTACTTC.

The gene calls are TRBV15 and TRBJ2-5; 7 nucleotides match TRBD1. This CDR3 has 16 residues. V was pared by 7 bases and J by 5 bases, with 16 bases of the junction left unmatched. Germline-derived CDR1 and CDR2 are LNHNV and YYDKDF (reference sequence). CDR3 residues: CATTDRVEGAAETQYF. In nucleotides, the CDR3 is TGTGCCACCACCGACAGGGTCGAGGGTGCTGCGGAGACCCAGTACTTC.

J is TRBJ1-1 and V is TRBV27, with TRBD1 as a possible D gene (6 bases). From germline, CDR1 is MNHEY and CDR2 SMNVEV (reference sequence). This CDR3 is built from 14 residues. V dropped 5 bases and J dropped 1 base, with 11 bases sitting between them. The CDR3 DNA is TGTGCCAGCAGTGTGGACAGCTGGAACACTGAAGCTTTCTTT. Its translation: CASSVDSWNTEAFF.

CDR3 bases: TGTGCCAGCAGAACAGGTTTTTCGATGAACACTGAAGCTTTCTTT. Residues: CASRTGFSMNTEAFF. The chain is built from TRBV28 and TRBJ1-1; weak D call: TRBD1 (5 bases). With 6 bases removed from V and 0 bases from J, the gap between germline ends came to 14 bases. The germline V gene encodes CDR1 MDHEN and CDR2 SYDVKM. The CDR3 runs 15 residues.

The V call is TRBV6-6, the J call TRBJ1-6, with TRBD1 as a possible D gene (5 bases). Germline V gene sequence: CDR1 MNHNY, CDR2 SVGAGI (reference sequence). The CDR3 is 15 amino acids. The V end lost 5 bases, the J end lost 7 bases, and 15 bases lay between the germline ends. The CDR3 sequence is CASSPLRQNNSPLHF. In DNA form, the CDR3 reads TGTGCCAGCAGTCCCCTTCGACAGAACAATTCACCCCTCCACTTT.

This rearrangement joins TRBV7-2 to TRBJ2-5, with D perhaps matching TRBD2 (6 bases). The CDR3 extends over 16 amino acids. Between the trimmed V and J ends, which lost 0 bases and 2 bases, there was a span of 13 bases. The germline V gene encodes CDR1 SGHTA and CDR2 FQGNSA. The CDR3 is CASSLAWRAAQETQYF. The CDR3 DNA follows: TGTGCCAGCAGCTTAGCTTGGAGGGCCGCGCAAGAGACCCAGTACTTC. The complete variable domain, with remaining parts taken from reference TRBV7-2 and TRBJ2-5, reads GAGVSQSPSNKVTEKGKDVELRCDPISGHTALYWYRQSLGQGLEFLIYFQGNSAPDKSGLPSDRFSAERTGGSVSTLTIQRTQQEDSAVYLCASSLAWRAAQETQYFGPGTRLLVL.

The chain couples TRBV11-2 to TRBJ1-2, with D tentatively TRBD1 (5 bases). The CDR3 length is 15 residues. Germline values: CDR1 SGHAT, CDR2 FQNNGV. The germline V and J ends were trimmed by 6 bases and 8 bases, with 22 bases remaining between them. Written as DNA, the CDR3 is TGTGCCAGCAGTCCTACCACCGGGACGGCGGGGGGCTACACCTTC. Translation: CASSPTTGTAGGYTF.

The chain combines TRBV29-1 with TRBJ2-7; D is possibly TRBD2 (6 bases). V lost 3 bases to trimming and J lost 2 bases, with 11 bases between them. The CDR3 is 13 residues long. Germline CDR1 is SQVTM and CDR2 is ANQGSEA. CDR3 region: CSVDGGRPYEQYF. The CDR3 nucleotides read TGCAGCGTTGACGGGGGTAGGCCCTACGAGCAGTACTTC.

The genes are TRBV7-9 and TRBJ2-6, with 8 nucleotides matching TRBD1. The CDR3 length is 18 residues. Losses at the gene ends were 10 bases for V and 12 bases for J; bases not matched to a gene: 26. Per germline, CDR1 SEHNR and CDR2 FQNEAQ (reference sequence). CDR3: CAMQVVGTGSPLITVLTF. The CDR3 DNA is TGTGCCATGCAGGTTGTGGGGACAGGTTCTCCCCTTATCACCGTCCTGACTTTC.

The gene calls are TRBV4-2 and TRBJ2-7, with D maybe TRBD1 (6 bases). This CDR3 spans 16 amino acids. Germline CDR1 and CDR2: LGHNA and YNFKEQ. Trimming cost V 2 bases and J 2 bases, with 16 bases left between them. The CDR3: CASSQRSGHLTYEQYF. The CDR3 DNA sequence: TGTGCCAGCAGCCAAAGGTCGGGACACCTAACCTACGAGCAGTACTTC.

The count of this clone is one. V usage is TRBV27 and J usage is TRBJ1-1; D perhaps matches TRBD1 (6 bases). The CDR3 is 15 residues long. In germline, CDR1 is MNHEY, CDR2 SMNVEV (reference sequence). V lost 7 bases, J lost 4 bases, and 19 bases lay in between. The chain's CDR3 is CASTPGRVGGTEAFF. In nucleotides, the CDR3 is TGTGCCAGCACTCCAGGGAGGGTAGGGGGCACTGAAGCTTTCTTT.

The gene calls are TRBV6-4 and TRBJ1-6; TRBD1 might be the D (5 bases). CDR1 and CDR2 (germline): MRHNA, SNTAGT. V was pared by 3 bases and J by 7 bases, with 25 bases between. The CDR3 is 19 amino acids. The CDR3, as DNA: TGTGCCAGCAGTGAAAATATAGGTGCGGAAGGACACCCGAATTCACCCCTCCACTTT. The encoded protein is CASSENIGAEGHPNSPLHF.

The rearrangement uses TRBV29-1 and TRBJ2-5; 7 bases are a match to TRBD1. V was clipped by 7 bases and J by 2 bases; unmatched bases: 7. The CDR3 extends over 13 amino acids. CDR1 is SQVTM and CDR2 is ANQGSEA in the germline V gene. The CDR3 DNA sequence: TGCAGCGCTTCTCCGACAGGGCAAGAGACCCAGTACTTC. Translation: CSASPTGQETQYF.

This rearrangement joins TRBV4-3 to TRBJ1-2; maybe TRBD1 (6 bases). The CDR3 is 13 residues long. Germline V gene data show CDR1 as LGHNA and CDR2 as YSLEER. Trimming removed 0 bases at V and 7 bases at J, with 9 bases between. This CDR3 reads CASSQDGRGGYTF. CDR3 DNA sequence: TGCGCCAGCAGCCAAGATGGCAGGGGTGGCTACACCTTC.

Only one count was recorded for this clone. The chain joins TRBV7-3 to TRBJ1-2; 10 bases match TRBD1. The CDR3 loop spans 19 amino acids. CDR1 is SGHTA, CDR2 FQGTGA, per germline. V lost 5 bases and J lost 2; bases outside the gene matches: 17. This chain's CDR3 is CASSQVPGQGRVINYGYTF. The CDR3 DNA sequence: TGTGCCAGCAGCCAGGTCCCGGGACAGGGGCGAGTTATCAACTATGGCTACACCTTC.

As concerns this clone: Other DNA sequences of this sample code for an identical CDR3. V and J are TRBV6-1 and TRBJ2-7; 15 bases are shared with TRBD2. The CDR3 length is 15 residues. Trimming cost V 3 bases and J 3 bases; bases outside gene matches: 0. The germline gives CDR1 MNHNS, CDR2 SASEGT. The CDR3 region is CASSEGLAGGYEQYF. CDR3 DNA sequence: TGTGCCAGCAGTGAGGGACTAGCGGGGGGCTACGAGCAGTACTTC.

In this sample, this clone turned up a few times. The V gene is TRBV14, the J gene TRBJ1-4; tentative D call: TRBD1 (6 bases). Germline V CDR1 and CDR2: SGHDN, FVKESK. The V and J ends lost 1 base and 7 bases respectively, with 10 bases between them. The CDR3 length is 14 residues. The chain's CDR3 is CASSQAGAGEKLFF. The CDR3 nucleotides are TGTGCCAGCAGCCAAGCAGGGGCGGGTGAAAAACTGTTTTTT.

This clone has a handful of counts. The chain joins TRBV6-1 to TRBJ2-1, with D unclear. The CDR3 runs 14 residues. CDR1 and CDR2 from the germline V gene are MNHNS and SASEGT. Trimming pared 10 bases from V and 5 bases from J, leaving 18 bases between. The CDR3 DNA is TGTGCCACCAACGTCAGGTTGTCGGACAATGAGCAGTTCTTC. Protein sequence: CATNVRLSDNEQFF.

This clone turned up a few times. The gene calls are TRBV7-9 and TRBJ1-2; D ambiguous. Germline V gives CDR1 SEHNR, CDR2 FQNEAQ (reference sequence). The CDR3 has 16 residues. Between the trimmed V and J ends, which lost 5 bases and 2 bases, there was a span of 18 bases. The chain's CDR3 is CASSPNRELGNYGYTF. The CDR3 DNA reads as TGTGCCAGCAGCCCCAACCGGGAGCTGGGGAACTATGGCTACACCTTC.

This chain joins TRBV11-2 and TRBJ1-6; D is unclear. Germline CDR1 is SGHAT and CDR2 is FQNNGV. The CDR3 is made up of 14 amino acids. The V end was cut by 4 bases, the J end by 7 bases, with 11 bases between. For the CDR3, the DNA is TGTGCCAGCAGCTCTTCCCGGGTCAATTCACCCCTCCACTTT. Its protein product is CASSSSRVNSPLHF.

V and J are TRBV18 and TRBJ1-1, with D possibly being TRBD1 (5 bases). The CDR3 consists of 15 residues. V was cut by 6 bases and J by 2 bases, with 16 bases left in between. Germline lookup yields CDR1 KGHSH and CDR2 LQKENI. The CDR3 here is CASSPSSGYNTEAFF. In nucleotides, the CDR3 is TGTGCCAGCTCCCCCTCCTCAGGGTACAACACTGAAGCTTTCTTT.

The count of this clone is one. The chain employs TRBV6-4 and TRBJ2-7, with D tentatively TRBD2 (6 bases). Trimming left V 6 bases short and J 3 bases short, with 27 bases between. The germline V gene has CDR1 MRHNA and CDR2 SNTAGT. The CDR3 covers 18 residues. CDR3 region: CASRGGETSGSTGYEQYF. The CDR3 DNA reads TGTGCCAGCAGGGGGGGAGAAACTTCGGGGTCGACGGGCTACGAGCAGTACTTC.

This CDR3 reads CASSQGARTASANYGYTF. The CDR3 nucleotides read TGCGCCAGCAGCCAAGGTGCTAGAACGGCATCAGCTAACTATGGCTACACCTTC. The rearrangement uses TRBV4-1 and TRBJ1-2; no definite D call. Germline CDR1 reads MGHRA; CDR2 reads YSYEKL. The V end lost 1 base, the J end lost 0 bases, and 18 bases lay between the germline ends. This CDR3 has 18 amino acids.

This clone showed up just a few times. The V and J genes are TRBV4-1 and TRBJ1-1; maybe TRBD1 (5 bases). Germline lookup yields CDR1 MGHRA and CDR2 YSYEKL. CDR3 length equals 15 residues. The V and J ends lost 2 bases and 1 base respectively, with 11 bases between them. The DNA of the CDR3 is TGCGCCAGCAGCCAACCGACAGCTGAGAACACTGAAGCTTTCTTT. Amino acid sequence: CASSQPTAENTEAFF.

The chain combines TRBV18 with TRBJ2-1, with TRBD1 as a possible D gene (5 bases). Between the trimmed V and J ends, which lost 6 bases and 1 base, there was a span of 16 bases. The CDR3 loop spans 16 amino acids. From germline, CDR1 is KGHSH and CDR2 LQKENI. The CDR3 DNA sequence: TGTGCCAGCTCGCAAAGGACAACACCTTCCTACAATGAGCAGTTCTTC. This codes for CASSQRTTPSYNEQFF.